This T cell receptor (beta chain) was captured in a study of early T cells in non-severe SARS-CoV-2 infection. As for the study in general: The study sequenced bulk RNA from unsorted whole blood, with chains unpaired.

Ten or more counts support this clonotype. Its antigen is not known. The length of the CDR3 is 12 residues. With V trimmed by 5 bases and J by 14 bases, 3 bases remained unmatched. Attachment of unique molecular identifiers to individual cDNA molecules was performed. TCRdb re-called the 5' RACE reads through MiXCR, storing one row per CDR3 protein. The sample consists of fewer than 95,000 distinct CDR3 sequences, roughly 15% of them appearing once. General observations from the study: Matching results from VDJdb favored anti-spike CD8 responses, leaving private and CD4 specificities undetected.

The sequence was obtained from an adult who was a healthcare worker with PCR-confirmed SARS-CoV-2 infection or an uninfected control (not recorded which). The material sequenced was whole blood, taken at baseline. This chain links TRBV12-3 or TRBV12-4 with TRBJ2-3; 14 bases align to TRBD2. The CDR3 bases are TGTGCCAGCAGTCCCGGGACTAGCGGGAGGTATTTT. Protein: CASSPGTSGRYF.